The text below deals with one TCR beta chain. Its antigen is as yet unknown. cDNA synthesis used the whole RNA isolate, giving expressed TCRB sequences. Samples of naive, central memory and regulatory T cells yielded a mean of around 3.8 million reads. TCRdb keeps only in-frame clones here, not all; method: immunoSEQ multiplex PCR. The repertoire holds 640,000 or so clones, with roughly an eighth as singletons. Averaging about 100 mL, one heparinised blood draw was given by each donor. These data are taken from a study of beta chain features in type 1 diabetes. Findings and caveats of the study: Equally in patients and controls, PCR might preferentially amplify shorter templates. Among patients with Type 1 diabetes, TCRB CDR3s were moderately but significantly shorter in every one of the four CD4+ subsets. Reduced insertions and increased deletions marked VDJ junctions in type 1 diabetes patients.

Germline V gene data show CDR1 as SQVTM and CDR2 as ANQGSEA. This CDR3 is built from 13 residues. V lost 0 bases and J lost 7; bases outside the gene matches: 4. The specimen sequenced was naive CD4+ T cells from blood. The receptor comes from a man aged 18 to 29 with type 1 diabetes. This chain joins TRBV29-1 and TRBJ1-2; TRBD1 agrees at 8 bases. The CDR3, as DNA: TGCAGCGTTGAAGACAGGGGGCGCGGTGGCTACACCTTC. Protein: CSVEDRGRGGYTF.